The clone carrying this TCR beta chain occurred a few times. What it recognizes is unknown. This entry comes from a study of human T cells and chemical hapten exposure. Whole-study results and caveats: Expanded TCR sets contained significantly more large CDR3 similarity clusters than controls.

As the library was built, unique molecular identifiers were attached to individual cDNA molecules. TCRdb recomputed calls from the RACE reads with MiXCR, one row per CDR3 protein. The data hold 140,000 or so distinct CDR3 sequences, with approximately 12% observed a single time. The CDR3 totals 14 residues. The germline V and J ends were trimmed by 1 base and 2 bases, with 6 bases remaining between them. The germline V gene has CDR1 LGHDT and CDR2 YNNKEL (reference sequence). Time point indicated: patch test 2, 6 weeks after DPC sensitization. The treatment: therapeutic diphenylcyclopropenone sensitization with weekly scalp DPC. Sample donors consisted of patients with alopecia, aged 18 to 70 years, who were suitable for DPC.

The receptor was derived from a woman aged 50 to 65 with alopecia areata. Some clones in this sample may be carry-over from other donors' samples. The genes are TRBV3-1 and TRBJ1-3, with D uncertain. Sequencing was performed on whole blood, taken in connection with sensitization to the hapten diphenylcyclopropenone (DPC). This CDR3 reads CASSQVHTGNTIYF. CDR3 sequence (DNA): TGTGCCAGCAGCCAAGTCCACACTGGAAACACCATATATTTT.